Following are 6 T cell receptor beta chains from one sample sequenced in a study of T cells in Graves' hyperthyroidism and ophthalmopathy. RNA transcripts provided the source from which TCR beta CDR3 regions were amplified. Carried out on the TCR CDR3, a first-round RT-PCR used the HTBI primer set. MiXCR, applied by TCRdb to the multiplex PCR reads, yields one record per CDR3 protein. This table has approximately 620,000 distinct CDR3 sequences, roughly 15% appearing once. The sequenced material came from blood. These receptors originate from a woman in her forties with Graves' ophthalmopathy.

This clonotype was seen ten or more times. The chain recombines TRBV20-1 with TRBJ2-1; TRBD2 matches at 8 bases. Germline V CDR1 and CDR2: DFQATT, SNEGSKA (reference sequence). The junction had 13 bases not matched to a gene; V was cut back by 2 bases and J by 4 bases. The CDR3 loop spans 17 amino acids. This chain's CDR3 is CSARRSLSGGQYNEQFF. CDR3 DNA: TGCAGTGCTAGAAGGAGTCTGAGCGGGGGCCAATACAATGAGCAGTTCTTC.

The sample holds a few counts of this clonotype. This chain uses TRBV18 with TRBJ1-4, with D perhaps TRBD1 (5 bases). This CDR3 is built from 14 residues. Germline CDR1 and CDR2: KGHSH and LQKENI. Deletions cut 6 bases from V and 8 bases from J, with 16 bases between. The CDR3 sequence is CASSRQGRQEKLFF. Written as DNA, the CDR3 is TGTGCCAGCTCGCGCCAGGGACGCCAGGAAAAACTGTTTTTT.

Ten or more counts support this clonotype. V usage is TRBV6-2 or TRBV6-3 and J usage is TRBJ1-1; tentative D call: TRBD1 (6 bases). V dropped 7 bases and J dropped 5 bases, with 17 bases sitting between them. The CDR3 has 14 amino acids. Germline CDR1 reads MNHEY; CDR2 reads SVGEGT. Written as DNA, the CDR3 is TGTGCCAGCACCAAGGGGGGGCGGGGAACTGAAGCTTTCTTT. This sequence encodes CASTKGGRGTEAFF.

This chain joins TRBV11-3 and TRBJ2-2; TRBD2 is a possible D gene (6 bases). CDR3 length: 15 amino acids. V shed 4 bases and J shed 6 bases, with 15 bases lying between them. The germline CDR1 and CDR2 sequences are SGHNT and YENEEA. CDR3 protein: CASSYTSGAAGELFF. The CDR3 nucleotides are TGTGCCAGCAGCTATACTTCGGGAGCGGCCGGGGAGCTGTTTTTT.

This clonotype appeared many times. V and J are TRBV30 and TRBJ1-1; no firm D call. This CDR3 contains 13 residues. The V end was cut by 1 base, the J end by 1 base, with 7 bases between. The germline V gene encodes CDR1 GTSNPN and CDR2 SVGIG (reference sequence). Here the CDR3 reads CAWSGMGNTEAFF. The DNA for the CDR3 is TGTGCCTGGAGTGGTATGGGGAACACTGAAGCTTTCTTT.

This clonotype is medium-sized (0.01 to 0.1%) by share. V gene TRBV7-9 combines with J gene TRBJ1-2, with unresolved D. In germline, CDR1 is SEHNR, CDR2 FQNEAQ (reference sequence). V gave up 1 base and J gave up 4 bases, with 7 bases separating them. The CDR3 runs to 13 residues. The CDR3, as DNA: TGTGCCAGCAGCTTAGATCCATCCTATGGCTACACCTTC. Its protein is CASSLDPSYGYTF.